This T cell receptor beta chain emerged from a study of OX40 agonist ivuxolimab in advanced cancers. Study in general: The patients received agonistic anti-OX40 (CD134) antibody ivuxolimab.

It was autoimmune disease history or systemic immunosuppression that excluded patients. Profiled with immunoSEQ multiplex PCR; TCRdb holds only in-frame clones, not every one. There are 14,000 or so clones in the sample; around 80% occur only once, and roughly 18% lies in the top ten. General study findings and limits: There were, on average, more expanded clones in CD8+ T cells than in CD4+.

This CDR3 region has 12 residues. V was cut by 5 bases and J by 6 bases, with 10 bases left in between. The germline V gene has CDR1 SGHAT and CDR2 FQNNGV. To note about this clone: The antigen is undetermined.

The chain has TRBV11-2 and TRBJ1-2; unclear D gene. Here the sequenced sample was CD4+ or CD8+ T cells sorted from blood, taken in a trial of the OX40 agonist ivuxolimab. The clonotype was recovered from an adult with an advanced solid tumor such as melanoma, head and neck, liver or kidney cancer. As DNA, the CDR3 is TGTGCCAGCAGCGCTCAAAAGGATGGCTACACCTTC. It specifies CASSAQKDGYTF. Full variable domain (outside the CDR3, taken from reference TRBV11-2 and TRBJ1-2): EAGVAQSPRYKIIEKRQSVAFWCNPISGHATLYWYQQILGQGPKLLIQFQNNGVVDDSQLPKDRFSAERLKGVDSTLKIQPAKLEDSAVYLCASSAQKDGYTFGSGTRLTVV.